These T cell receptor beta chains were read from a single sample in a study of cytomegalovirus exposure and HLA in healthy donors. Profiling relied on immunoSEQ multiplex PCR, and the TCRdb table lists in-frame clones only, not all of them. There are roughly 100,000 clones in the sample; approximately 70% occur only once, and roughly 3.5% lies in the top ten. The specimen sequenced was PBMCs. The source of these receptors is a man in his forties in good health and CMV-seronegative. Each CDR3 is given with its conserved first and last residue. Fields, in order: V gene, J gene, D gene, clone size, CDR3 DNA, CDR3 protein. A D gene is named only where the DNA matches it firmly. Clone size is given for some rows only: seen once, a few or many times, or a class if the clone is expanded.

V gene: TRBV18
J gene: TRBJ1-1
D gene: NA
clone size: NA
CDR3 DNA: TGTGCCAGCTCACCGGCCAGGGAGAACACTGAAGCTTTCTTT
CDR3 protein: CASSPARENTEAFF

V gene: TRBV30
J gene: TRBJ2-3
D gene: NA
clone size: NA
CDR3 DNA: TGTGCCTGGAGTGTAACCCGGACAGCAAGAAGCACAGATACGCAGTATTTT
CDR3 protein: CAWSVTRTARSTDTQYF

V gene: TRBV30
J gene: TRBJ1-6
D gene: NA
clone size: once
CDR3 DNA: TGTGCCTGGAGTGTAGGGACCGGGGGTTCACCCCTCCACTTT
CDR3 protein: CAWSVGTGGSPLHF

V gene: TRBV7-9
J gene: TRBJ2-7
D gene: NA
clone size: NA
CDR3 DNA: TGTGCCAGCAGCTGGACCCAGGGTTACGAGCAGTACTTC
CDR3 protein: CASSWTQGYEQYF

V gene: TRBV19
J gene: TRBJ1-5
D gene: TRBD1
clone size: many
CDR3 DNA: TGTGCCAGTAGTATGACCCGGGACAGGCCCCAGCATTTT
CDR3 protein: CASSMTRDRPQHF

V gene: TRBV27
J gene: TRBJ2-5
D gene: NA
clone size: NA
CDR3 DNA: TGTGCCAGCAGTTTCCTCGGCGGGGAGACCCAGTACTTC
CDR3 protein: CASSFLGGETQYF

V gene: TRBV5-1
J gene: TRBJ2-5
D gene: TRBD1
clone size: NA
CDR3 DNA: TGCGCCAGCAGCTATAACAGGGGGTCACAAGAGACCCAGTACTTC
CDR3 protein: CASSYNRGSQETQYF

V gene: TRBV28
J gene: TRBJ1-6
D gene: TRBD1
clone size: NA
CDR3 DNA: TGTGCCAGCAGACGAGACAGGGATTCCTATAATTCACCCCTCCACTTT
CDR3 protein: CASRRDRDSYNSPLHF

V gene: TRBV5-1
J gene: TRBJ1-1
D gene: NA
clone size: NA
CDR3 DNA: TGCGCCAGCAGCTTAGGGACACTGAACACTGAAGCTTTCTTT
CDR3 protein: CASSLGTLNTEAFF

V gene: TRBV18
J gene: TRBJ1-2
D gene: TRBD1
clone size: NA
CDR3 DNA: TGTGCCAGCTCACCAACGACAGGGGGCCCTGAGGAGGGCTACACCTTC
CDR3 protein: CASSPTTGGPEEGYTF

V gene: TRBV7-9
J gene: TRBJ1-1
D gene: NA
clone size: NA
CDR3 DNA: TGTGCCAGCAGCTTCTTCAGGGCAGATGAAGCTTTCTTT
CDR3 protein: CASSFFRADEAFF

V gene: TRBV5-8
J gene: TRBJ2-3
D gene: TRBD2
clone size: NA
CDR3 DNA: TGTGCCAGCAGCTTAGGACTAGCGGGGGGCACAGATACGCAGTATTTT
CDR3 protein: CASSLGLAGGTDTQYF

V gene: TRBV7-2
J gene: TRBJ2-1
D gene: TRBD2
clone size: NA
CDR3 DNA: TGTGCCAGCAGCCTGTACACAGCGGGGGGGCAGAATGAGCAGTTCTTC
CDR3 protein: CASSLYTAGGQNEQFF

V gene: TRBV6-5
J gene: TRBJ1-5
D gene: NA
clone size: few
CDR3 DNA: TGTGCCAGCAGCCGCGGCCCCAATCAGCCCCAGCATTTT
CDR3 protein: CASSRGPNQPQHF

V gene: TRBV6-5
J gene: TRBJ1-4
D gene: NA
clone size: NA
CDR3 DNA: TGTGCCACAAGCGTGTTAACTAATGAAAAACTGTTTTTT
CDR3 protein: CATSVLTNEKLFF

V gene: TRBV11-2
J gene: TRBJ2-7
D gene: TRBD1
clone size: NA
CDR3 DNA: TGTGCCAGCAGCCAACACCGGGACAGAGCCTACGAGCAGTACTTC
CDR3 protein: CASSQHRDRAYEQYF

V gene: TRBV27
J gene: TRBJ2-3
D gene: TRBD1
clone size: NA
CDR3 DNA: TGTGCCAGCAGTAATCCAGGGGGACGGGCTAGCACAGATACGCAGTATTTT
CDR3 protein: CASSNPGGRASTDTQYF

V gene: TRBV5-1
J gene: TRBJ1-6
D gene: NA
clone size: NA
CDR3 DNA: TGCGCCAGCAGCTTTGTCAGGGATGGTTCACCCCTCCACTTT
CDR3 protein: CASSFVRDGSPLHF

V gene: TRBV27
J gene: TRBJ1-3
D gene: TRBD1
clone size: NA
CDR3 DNA: TGTGCCAGCAGTCCCGACAGGGGCTCTGGAAACACCATATATTTT
CDR3 protein: CASSPDRGSGNTIYF

V gene: TRBV2
J gene: TRBJ1-1
D gene: NA
clone size: few
CDR3 DNA: TGTGCCAGCACGGAGGTCGTTACGGGGGATGCTTTCTTT
CDR3 protein: CASTEVVTGDAFF

V gene: TRBV15
J gene: TRBJ2-5
D gene: NA
clone size: NA
CDR3 DNA: TGTGCCACCAGCAGTCAGAGAGGGGAGACCCAGTACTTC
CDR3 protein: CATSSQRGETQYF

V gene: TRBV5-4
J gene: TRBJ2-5
D gene: TRBD1
clone size: NA
CDR3 DNA: TGTGCCAGCAGCTTGGGGGGGACAGGGAAAGAGACCCAGTACTTC
CDR3 protein: CASSLGGTGKETQYF

V gene: TRBV6-6
J gene: TRBJ2-7
D gene: NA
clone size: few
CDR3 DNA: TGTGCCAGCAGTTACGTCCCGGTTTACGAGCAGTACTTC
CDR3 protein: CASSYVPVYEQYF

V gene: TRBV7-6
J gene: TRBJ2-2
D gene: NA
clone size: NA
CDR3 DNA: TGTGCCAGCAGCTTAGACTGGGGCATTGATAGGGAGCTGTTTTTT
CDR3 protein: CASSLDWGIDRELFF

V gene: TRBV6-1
J gene: TRBJ1-2
D gene: NA
clone size: NA
CDR3 DNA: TGTGCCAGCAGTGAAGGCGGGGGGTACTATGGCTACACCTTC
CDR3 protein: CASSEGGGYYGYTF

V gene: TRBV5-8
J gene: TRBJ1-5
D gene: TRBD1
clone size: NA
CDR3 DNA: TGTGCCAGCAGCTTGAGGACAGGGGGCTTTTCGGATCAGCCCCAGCATTTT
CDR3 protein: CASSLRTGGFSDQPQHF

V gene: TRBV19
J gene: TRBJ1-4
D gene: TRBD1
clone size: NA
CDR3 DNA: TGTGCCAGTATTCCTCGGACAGGGTCGAGTGAAAAACTGTTTTTT
CDR3 protein: CASIPRTGSSEKLFF

V gene: TRBV5-1
J gene: TRBJ2-5
D gene: TRBD2
clone size: NA
CDR3 DNA: TGCGCCAGCAGCTTGTTTAGCGGGGGCCAAGAGACCCAGTACTTC
CDR3 protein: CASSLFSGGQETQYF

V gene: TRBV5-1
J gene: TRBJ2-3
D gene: NA
clone size: NA
CDR3 DNA: TGCGCCAGCGGGGAGAGCACAGATACGCAGTATTTT
CDR3 protein: CASGESTDTQYF

V gene: TRBV6-6
J gene: TRBJ2-7
D gene: TRBD1
clone size: NA
CDR3 DNA: TGTGCCAGCAGTTACCAGATTGGGACAGGCGGACTGGACTTC
CDR3 protein: CASSYQIGTGGLDF

V gene: TRBV7-8
J gene: TRBJ2-7
D gene: NA
clone size: once
CDR3 DNA: TGTGCCAGCGTCGGAGGGGCAGAGCAGTACTTC
CDR3 protein: CASVGGAEQYF

V gene: TRBV4-2
J gene: TRBJ2-5
D gene: NA
clone size: NA
CDR3 DNA: TGTGCCAGCAGCCAGGGGCTTGGGGAGACCCAGTACTTC
CDR3 protein: CASSQGLGETQYF

V gene: TRBV5-1
J gene: TRBJ1-1
D gene: TRBD1
clone size: NA
CDR3 DNA: TGCGCCAGCAGCGGAGGGGGCGCCGACACTGAAGCTTTCTTT
CDR3 protein: CASSGGGADTEAFF

V gene: TRBV6-5
J gene: TRBJ2-7
D gene: NA
clone size: many
CDR3 DNA: TGTGCCAGCAAGTCGACAAAGGGGCGAGAGCAGTACTTC
CDR3 protein: CASKSTKGREQYF

V gene: TRBV5-1
J gene: TRBJ1-1
D gene: TRBD1
clone size: NA
CDR3 DNA: TGCGCCAGCAGCTCGCCCTCCGGGACAGGGCTCACTGAAGCTTTCTTT
CDR3 protein: CASSSPSGTGLTEAFF

V gene: TRBV6-4
J gene: TRBJ2-5
D gene: NA
clone size: NA
CDR3 DNA: TGTGCCAGCATACAGAGAGGCGGGTTCTTGTTTCCGGCTTTCCAAGAGACCCAGTACTTC
CDR3 protein: CASIQRGGFLFPAFQETQYF

V gene: TRBV30
J gene: TRBJ1-1
D gene: TRBD1
clone size: NA
CDR3 DNA: TGTGCCTGGAGGGTGACAGGGGGCACTGAAGCTTTCTTT
CDR3 protein: CAWRVTGGTEAFF

V gene: TRBV9
J gene: TRBJ1-1
D gene: NA
clone size: NA
CDR3 DNA: TGTGCCAGCAGCCCTGATCTCCATCCTATGAACACTGAAGCTTTCTTT
CDR3 protein: CASSPDLHPMNTEAFF

V gene: TRBV2
J gene: TRBJ1-3
D gene: NA
clone size: once
CDR3 DNA: TGTGCCAGCATAGGGGTGTCCGGAAACACCATATATTTT
CDR3 protein: CASIGVSGNTIYF

V gene: TRBV10-2
J gene: TRBJ2-5
D gene: NA
clone size: NA
CDR3 DNA: TGCGCCAGCAGTGAGTCTCTAGTCCAAGAGACCCAGTACTTC
CDR3 protein: CASSESLVQETQYF

V gene: TRBV7-8
J gene: TRBJ1-2
D gene: NA
clone size: NA
CDR3 DNA: TGTGCCAGCAGCTTAAACGCGGGTGGAAGCTATGGCTACACCTTC
CDR3 protein: CASSLNAGGSYGYTF

V gene: TRBV4-2
J gene: TRBJ2-5
D gene: NA
clone size: NA
CDR3 DNA: TGTGCCAGCAGCCCTGGACCAACTAGCCTTGTGGAGACCCAGTACTTC
CDR3 protein: CASSPGPTSLVETQYF

V gene: TRBV14
J gene: TRBJ1-3
D gene: NA
clone size: NA
CDR3 DNA: TGTGCCAGCAGCCAAGCAGGGGCAGGAAACACCATATATTTT
CDR3 protein: CASSQAGAGNTIYF

V gene: TRBV6-5
J gene: TRBJ2-2
D gene: NA
clone size: few
CDR3 DNA: TGTGCCAGCAGTTTAGCCCACACCGGGGAGCTGTTTTTT
CDR3 protein: CASSLAHTGELFF

V gene: TRBV5-1
J gene: TRBJ2-7
D gene: TRBD1
clone size: few
CDR3 DNA: TGCGCCAGCAGCCCGTACCTTAGGGACAGGGGCTCCTACGAGCAGTACTTC
CDR3 protein: CASSPYLRDRGSYEQYF

V gene: TRBV20-1
J gene: TRBJ1-1
D gene: NA
clone size: NA
CDR3 DNA: TGCAGGTCCTTGTTGAACACTGAAGCTTTCTTT
CDR3 protein: CRSLLNTEAFF

V gene: TRBV29-1
J gene: TRBJ2-5
D gene: NA
clone size: NA
CDR3 DNA: TGCAGCGTTCAAACAGGGTTTTCGGAGACCCAGTACTTC
CDR3 protein: CSVQTGFSETQYF

V gene: TRBV28
J gene: TRBJ2-7
D gene: TRBD1
clone size: few
CDR3 DNA: TGTGCCAGCAGCCCACCCGGGACAGGTCGCTACGAGCAGTACTTC
CDR3 protein: CASSPPGTGRYEQYF

V gene: TRBV6-5
J gene: TRBJ1-1
D gene: TRBD1
clone size: once
CDR3 DNA: TGTGCCAGCAGCCCCGGGACAGGCAACACTGAAGCTTTCTTT
CDR3 protein: CASSPGTGNTEAFF

V gene: TRBV6-1
J gene: TRBJ2-7
D gene: NA
clone size: NA
CDR3 DNA: TGTGCCAGCAGTGAAACAGGGTCCACCTACGAGCAGTACTTC
CDR3 protein: CASSETGSTYEQYF